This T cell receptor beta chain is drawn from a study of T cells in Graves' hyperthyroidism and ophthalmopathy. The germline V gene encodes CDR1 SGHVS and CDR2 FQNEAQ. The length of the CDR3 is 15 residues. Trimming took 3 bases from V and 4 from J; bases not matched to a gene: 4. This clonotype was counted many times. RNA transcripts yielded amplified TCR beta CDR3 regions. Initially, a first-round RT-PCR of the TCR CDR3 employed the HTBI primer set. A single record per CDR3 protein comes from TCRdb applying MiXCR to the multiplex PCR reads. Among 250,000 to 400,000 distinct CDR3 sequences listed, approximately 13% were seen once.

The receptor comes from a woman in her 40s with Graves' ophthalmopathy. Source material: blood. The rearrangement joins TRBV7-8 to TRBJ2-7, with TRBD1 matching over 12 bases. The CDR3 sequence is CASSFKGQGAYEQYF. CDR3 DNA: TGTGCCAGCAGCTTTAAGGGACAGGGGGCTTACGAGCAGTACTTC.